The rows below give T cell receptor beta chains drawn from one sample of a study of blood T cell repertoires in COVID-19. Sequencing used immunoSEQ multiplex PCR; TCRdb keeps in-frame clones, though not all of them. The sample has approximately 100,000 clones, around 86% seen once. Sequencing was performed on PBMCs or T cells enriched from blood (not recorded which). The receptors were gathered from a woman between 50 and 59 years old who had recovered from COVID-19. Each CDR3 is given with its conserved first and last residue. Each record gives: J gene, D gene, clone size, CDR3 length, V gene, CDR3 DNA, CDR3 protein. D genes are given only for firm matches. A clone size is listed for some rows: how often the clone was seen (once, few, many), or a class if it is expanded.

>TRBJ1-5|-|-|13|TRBV15
TGTGCCACCAGCATCCTAGCCGGGCAGCCCCAGCATTTT
CATSILAGQPQHF
>TRBJ1-1|-|-|13|TRBV19
TGTGCCAGTAGTACCGGGGGGAACACTGAAGCTTTCTTT
CASSTGGNTEAFF
>TRBJ1-2|TRBD1|-|15|TRBV29-1
TGCAGCGTTGAAGATCAAGGGGGCGCGAACTATGGCTACACCTTC
CSVEDQGGANYGYTF
>TRBJ2-7|-|-|14|TRBV11-1
TGTGCCAGCAGAGCCACAGAGAGCTCCTACGAGCAGTACTTC
CASRATESSYEQYF
>TRBJ2-3|-|-|14|TRBV15
TGTGCCACCAGCAGAACCCAGAGGGCAGATACGCAGTATTTT
CATSRTQRADTQYF
>TRBJ2-2|TRBD1|-|15|TRBV5-1
TGCGCCATCAGAACCGGGACAGGGAACACCGGGGAGCTGTTTTTT
CAIRTGTGNTGELFF
>TRBJ1-2|-|once|17|TRBV28
TGTGCCAGCAGTTTGGCTGCAGGCGGAGGGCTTAGCTATGGCTACACCTTC
CASSLAAGGGLSYGYTF
>TRBJ2-1|TRBD1|once|15|TRBV11-2
TGTGCCAGCAGCTCCTTCAGGGGGCAGGGGTCTGAGCAGTTCTTC
CASSSFRGQGSEQFF
>TRBJ1-2|TRBD1|-|15|TRBV5-4
TGTGCCAGCAGCTTGGGGTCCGGGACAGGGGTCGGCTACACCTTC
CASSLGSGTGVGYTF
>TRBJ1-6|TRBD1|-|14|TRBV18
TGTGCCAGCTCACCGGGACAGGGGGCTTCACCCCTCCACTTT
CASSPGQGASPLHF
>TRBJ2-2|TRBD1|-|14|TRBV6-5
TGTGCCAGCAGCTGGACAGGGGGGTCCGGGGAGCTGTTTTTT
CASSWTGGSGELFF
>TRBJ2-3|-|-|15|TRBV27
TGTGCCAGCAGTTTCCGGGGAGGAGGCACAGATACGCAGTATTTT
CASSFRGGGTDTQYF
>TRBJ1-2|-|-|15|TRBV28
TGTGCCAGCAGTTCCCCTGGGGGGGCCACCTATGGCTACACCTTC
CASSSPGGATYGYTF
>TRBJ1-6|-|-|11|TRBV11-2
TGTGCCAGCAGCTACTCTCGAACCCTCCACTTT
CASSYSRTLHF
>TRBJ1-3|-|-|13|TRBV3-1/TRBV3-2
TGTGCCAGCAGCCAAGACGGGGGAAACACCATATATTTT
CASSQDGGNTIYF
>TRBJ2-3|-|-|15|TRBV7-3
TGTGCCAGCAGCTTAGCCCTCGGGGGCACAGATACGCAGTATTTT
CASSLALGGTDTQYF
>TRBJ1-2|-|-|16|TRBV16
TGTGCCAGCAGCCAATCGTCTCGCAGGGTGGACGATGGCTACACCTTC
CASSQSSRRVDDGYTF
>TRBJ1-1|-|-|14|TRBV10-3
TGTGCCATCAGGGAACAGGTACCCGACACTGAAGCTTTCTTT
CAIREQVPDTEAFF
>TRBJ2-1|TRBD2|-|17|TRBV4-1
TGCGCCAGCAGCCAAGATAACCCCCTAGCGGGTCTGGGGGAACAGTTCTTC
CASSQDNPLAGLGEQFF
>TRBJ2-1|-|few|18|TRBV7-9
TGTGCCAGCAGCTTCCTAAGCCCGAGGGCGGGACTTTACAATGAGCAGTTCTTC
CASSFLSPRAGLYNEQFF
>TRBJ2-1|TRBD1|-|15|TRBV25-1
TGTGCCAGCAGTGATCCGGGACAGGGGGACAATGAGCAGTTCTTC
CASSDPGQGDNEQFF
>TRBJ2-7|TRBD2|-|15|TRBV5-4
TGTGCCAGCAGCGTGGATAGCGGGACCCGCTACGAGCAGTACTTC
CASSVDSGTRYEQYF
>TRBJ1-5|-|-|17|TRBV19
TGTGCCAGTAGCAAGGGGCCCACAGGAACGAGCAATCAGCCCCAGCATTTT
CASSKGPTGTSNQPQHF
>TRBJ1-3|-|few|15|TRBV5-1
TGCGCCAGCAGCTTGGCACTCCGCCCTGGAAACACCATATATTTT
CASSLALRPGNTIYF
>TRBJ1-2|-|-|14|TRBV7-2
TGTGCCAGCAGCTCCTCCGGAAGGGGCAATGGCTACACCTTC
CASSSSGRGNGYTF
>TRBJ2-7|TRBD2|-|15|TRBV7-9
TGTGCCAGCAGCCAACATACTAGCGCCGCTAAAGAGCAGTACTTC
CASSQHTSAAKEQYF
>TRBJ2-7|TRBD2|-|16|TRBV28
TGTGCCAGCAGCTACAGAAGACTAGCGGGAGGCTACGAGCAGTACTTC
CASSYRRLAGGYEQYF
>TRBJ1-2|-|-|15|TRBV28
TGTGCCAGCAGCCCAACGACCACAGGAAACTATGGCTACACCTTC
CASSPTTTGNYGYTF
>TRBJ1-3|TRBD1|-|16|TRBV7-9
TGTGCCAGCAGCCCGGGACAGGCCCGCTCTGGAAACACCATATATTTT
CASSPGQARSGNTIYF
>TRBJ1-2|TRBD1|-|14|TRBV28
TGTGCCATCCCCGGGACAGGGGGCGACTATGGCTACACCTTC
CAIPGTGGDYGYTF
>TRBJ2-3|-|-|13|TRBV28
TGTGCCAGCAGTTTCCGGTCCACAGATACGCAGTATTTT
CASSFRSTDTQYF
>TRBJ1-6|TRBD1|-|16|TRBV28
TGTGCCAGCAGTTTAGATTCGGGACAGAATAATTCACCCCTCCACTTT
CASSLDSGQNNSPLHF
>TRBJ1-2|TRBD1|-|13|TRBV12-3/TRBV12-4
TGTGCCAGCAGTTTTGGACAGGGAGGGGGCTACACCTTC
CASSFGQGGGYTF
>TRBJ1-4|-|-|14|TRBV25-1
TGTGCCAGCAGTGAATATACAAAGCGGGCCGAACTGTTTTTT
CASSEYTKRAELFF
>TRBJ2-7|-|-|16|TRBV7-6
TGTGCCAGCAGCTTGCTAGTTAAACAGGGTCCCAACGAGCAGTACTTC
CASSLLVKQGPNEQYF
>TRBJ2-7|-|-|11|TRBV30
TGTGCCTGGTCCAACAGGTACGAGCAGTACTTC
CAWSNRYEQYF
>TRBJ2-1|-|-|14|TRBV19
TGTGCCAGTAGCGACAGAGAACCCTACAATGAGCAGTTCTTC
CASSDREPYNEQFF
>TRBJ2-3|TRBD2|few|17|TRBV4-2
TGTGCCAGCAGCCAAGGCGGGACTAGCCGGTCAGGGGATACGCAGTATTTT
CASSQGGTSRSGDTQYF
>TRBJ1-6|-|-|14|TRBV11-2
TGTGCCAGCAGCTTAACGGGTCCGAATTCACCCCTCCACTTT
CASSLTGPNSPLHF
>TRBJ2-1|TRBD1|-|15|TRBV24-1
TGTGCCACCAGTGAACCGGACAGGGGTTCCAATGAGCAGTTCTTC
CATSEPDRGSNEQFF
>TRBJ2-1|-|once|14|TRBV20-1
TGCAGTGCTAGTCTCTGGAGCTCCTACAATGAGCAGTTCTTC
CSASLWSSYNEQFF
>TRBJ2-5|TRBD1|-|16|TRBV9
TGTGCCAGCAGCGTAGCGGGACAGGGGATACAAGAGACCCAGTACTTC
CASSVAGQGIQETQYF
>TRBJ1-3|-|-|16|TRBV10-1
TGCGCCAGCTCAAATTCGGGGATTTTCTCTGGAAACACCATATATTTT
CASSNSGIFSGNTIYF
>TRBJ1-2|-|-|13|TRBV6-4
TGTGCCAGCAGTGACGGCAGGGGCTATGGCTACACCTTC
CASSDGRGYGYTF
>TRBJ1-5|TRBD1|once|18|TRBV24-1
TGTGCCACCAGTGATTATGGAGCGGGGACAGGATCAAATCAGCCCCAGCATTTT
CATSDYGAGTGSNQPQHF
>TRBJ2-2|TRBD1|-|13|TRBV24-1
TGTGCCACTAACAGGGGGGACGGCGGGGAGCTGTTTTTT
CATNRGDGGELFF
>TRBJ1-2|-|-|13|TRBV13
TGTGCCAGCAGCTTAGGAGGGGGTCGTGGCTACACCTTC
CASSLGGGRGYTF
>TRBJ2-7|-|-|13|TRBV12-3/TRBV12-4
TGTGCCAGCAGTTTGTTGCACTCTAGGGAGCAGTACTTC
CASSLLHSREQYF
>TRBJ1-5|TRBD1|few|14|TRBV6-5
TGTGCCAGCAGACCGGACAGGGGATATCAGCCCCAGCATTTT
CASRPDRGYQPQHF
>TRBJ1-2|TRBD1|-|13|TRBV11-2
TGTGCCAGCAGCTTAGGGACAGGCTATGGCTACACCTTC
CASSLGTGYGYTF
>TRBJ2-1|-|-|13|TRBV7-9
TGTGCCAGCAGCTTCGACGCGGGGAATGAGCAGTTCTTC
CASSFDAGNEQFF
>TRBJ2-3|TRBD2|-|15|TRBV28
TGTGCCAGCAGTCGACTAGCGGGGAGCACAGATACGCAGTATTTT
CASSRLAGSTDTQYF
>TRBJ2-7|-|-|14|TRBV27
TGTGCCAGCAGGTCAGGGTTGAGCTCCTACGAGCAGTACTTC
CASRSGLSSYEQYF
>TRBJ2-7|-|medium-sized|14|TRBV5-4
TGTGCCAGCAGCTCTAGGGATAGACAGGGAGGACACAGATTC
CASSSRDRQGGHRF
>TRBJ1-5|TRBD1|-|15|TRBV2
TGTGCCAGCACCGCCGGGACAGGGGGGCGGCAGCCCCAGCATTTT
CASTAGTGGRQPQHF
>TRBJ2-7|-|-|15|TRBV7-9
TGTGCCAGCAGCTTCGGAGGGAAGGGCTCCTACGAGCAGTACTTC
CASSFGGKGSYEQYF
>TRBJ2-6|-|-|18|TRBV21-1
TGTGCCAGCAGCAGTAGGGGACAGGGATACTCTGGGGCCAACGTCCTGACTTTC
CASSSRGQGYSGANVLTF